This is a list of T cell receptor beta chains from one sample in a study of a mutant IDH1 vaccine in newly diagnosed glioma. The protocol was immunoSEQ multiplex PCR, while the TCRdb copy is restricted to in-frame clones and leaves out a portion. The table records 20,000 to 30,000 clones, about nine tenths of them present only once. The starting material was PBMCs, obtained from a glioma patient treated with radiotherapy, temozolomide or both. Source of these receptors: a man aged 25 to 40 with glioma. Each CDR3 is given with its conserved first and last residue. D genes are given only for firm matches. A clone size is listed for some rows: how often the clone was seen (once, few, many), or a class if it is expanded.

clone size	J gene	V gene	D gene	CDR3 protein	CDR3 DNA
.	TRBJ1-4	TRBV14	TRBD1	CASSFGRGGNEKLFF	TGTGCCAGCAGCTTCGGGAGAGGGGGCAATGAAAAACTGTTTTTT
.	TRBJ2-1	TRBV7-2	.	CASSSPRLGNEQFF	TGTGCCAGCAGCTCCCCCCGGTTGGGCAATGAGCAGTTCTTC
.	TRBJ2-7	TRBV7-2	.	CASSLGVGEQYF	TGTGCCAGCAGCTTAGGAGTGGGCGAGCAGTACTTC
.	TRBJ2-1	TRBV5-1	.	CASSLEGGHSYNEQFF	TGCGCCAGCAGCTTGGAGGGGGGCCATTCCTACAATGAGCAGTTCTTC
.	TRBJ1-1	TRBV2	.	CASFPGLTEAFF	TGTGCCAGTTTCCCGGGACTCACTGAAGCTTTCTTT
.	TRBJ2-2	TRBV11-2	.	CASSPTGTTTGELFF	TGTGCCAGCAGCCCCACCGGGACCACCACCGGGGAGCTGTTTTTT
.	TRBJ2-1	TRBV5-1	.	CASSLAVYNEQFF	TGCGCCAGCAGCTTGGCGGTCTACAATGAGCAGTTCTTC
.	TRBJ2-7	TRBV10-1	.	CASSERRGPRPSYEQYF	TGCGCCAGCAGTGAGAGGAGGGGGCCTCGCCCCTCCTACGAGCAGTACTTC
once	TRBJ2-3	TRBV7-6	.	CASSLEGGGTDTQYF	TGTGCCAGCAGCCTAGAGGGCGGTGGCACAGATACGCAGTATTTT
.	TRBJ2-7	TRBV5-6	TRBD2	CASSPGAGGLEQYF	TGTGCCAGCAGCCCCGGGGCGGGGGGCCTCGAGCAGTACTTC
.	TRBJ2-3	TRBV5-1	TRBD2	CASSLSGLAPDTQYF	TGCGCCAGCAGCTTGTCGGGACTAGCCCCAGATACGCAGTATTTT
.	TRBJ1-2	TRBV2	.	CASIRQEDVGYTF	TGTGCCAGCATACGACAGGAGGATGTTGGCTACACCTTC
.	TRBJ2-2	TRBV10-3	.	CAISESIPQITTTGELFF	TGTGCCATCAGTGAGTCCATCCCACAGATAACCACCACCGGGGAGCTGTTTTTT
.	TRBJ2-7	TRBV11-2	.	CASSDPGSGHSYEQYF	TGTGCCAGCAGCGACCCGGGGAGCGGCCACTCCTACGAGCAGTACTTC
.	TRBJ2-7	TRBV7-9	.	CASSLAGVSYEQYF	TGTGCCAGCAGCTTAGCGGGGGTCTCCTACGAGCAGTACTTC
.	TRBJ1-3	TRBV5-6	.	CASSLVAAGNTIYF	TGTGCCAGCAGCTTGGTTGCAGCCGGAAACACCATATATTTT
.	TRBJ1-1	TRBV19	TRBD1	CASSTGQGSAEAFF	TGTGCCAGTAGCACGGGACAGGGGAGCGCTGAAGCTTTCTTT
.	TRBJ2-3	TRBV6-5	.	CASSYGGAGDTQYF	TGTGCCAGCAGTTACGGGGGGGCCGGGGATACGCAGTATTTT
.	TRBJ2-3	TRBV5-4	TRBD2	CASSRRGGSRADTQYF	TGTGCCAGCAGCCGTCGGGGGGGCTCGAGGGCAGATACGCAGTATTTT
.	TRBJ1-3	TRBV27	.	CASSPALAGLNTIYF	TGTGCCAGCAGTCCGGCCCTGGCAGGACTAAACACCATATATTTT
.	TRBJ1-2	TRBV9	TRBD1	CASSKTGPRDGYTF	TGTGCCAGCAGCAAGACAGGGCCGAGGGATGGCTACACCTTC
.	TRBJ2-2	TRBV5-6	TRBD1	CASSPTGYTGELFF	TGTGCCAGCAGCCCGACAGGGTACACCGGGGAGCTGTTTTTT
.	TRBJ1-3	TRBV2	.	CASSEADSKDPIYF	TGTGCCAGCAGTGAAGCCGATTCGAAGGATCCCATATATTTT
.	TRBJ2-7	TRBV7-8	TRBD1	CASSSPGQGPYEQYF	TGTGCCAGCAGCTCACCGGGACAGGGACCCTACGAGCAGTACTTC
.	TRBJ1-1	TRBV7-6	TRBD1	CASSSRDRANTEAFF	TGTGCCAGCAGCTCGAGGGACAGGGCGAACACTGAAGCTTTCTTT
once	TRBJ2-2	TRBV25-1	.	CASSIGQNITGELFF	TGTGCCAGCAGTATCGGACAGAATATTACCGGGGAGCTGTTTTTT
.	TRBJ1-3	TRBV5-8	.	CASSLNWGSGNTIYF	TGTGCCAGCAGCTTGAACTGGGGATCCGGAAACACCATATATTTT
.	TRBJ2-7	TRBV5-1	TRBD2	CASRIEAGGMNEQYF	TGCGCCAGCAGGATTGAAGCGGGAGGGATGAACGAGCAGTACTTC
.	TRBJ2-5	TRBV5-6	.	CASSPDRTETQYF	TGTGCCAGCAGCCCAGACAGGACAGAGACCCAGTACTTC
.	TRBJ1-2	TRBV5-4	TRBD1	CASSSRDRAYGYTF	TGTGCCAGCAGCTCCCGGGACAGGGCCTATGGCTACACCTTC
.	TRBJ1-5	TRBV6-1	.	CASSEQTGYSNQPQHF	TGTGCCAGCAGTGAACAGACAGGTTATAGCAATCAGCCCCAGCATTTT
.	TRBJ1-1	TRBV6-4	.	CASSVRTNTEAFF	TGTGCCAGCAGTGTAAGGACGAACACTGAAGCTTTCTTT
.	TRBJ2-1	TRBV6-1	.	CASTGGYSYNEQFF	TGTGCCAGCACGGGCGGGTACTCCTACAATGAGCAGTTCTTC
.	TRBJ2-3	TRBV11-3	TRBD2	CASRGSGKVQYF	TGTGCCAGCCGCGGGAGCGGGAAGGTGCAGTATTTT
.	TRBJ2-7	TRBV11-1	TRBD2	CASSYGSGRSYEQYF	TGTGCCAGCAGCTATGGTAGCGGGCGCTCCTACGAGCAGTACTTC
.	TRBJ2-5	TRBV2	.	CASTEGQGGFGKTQYF	TGTGCCAGCACCGAGGGGCAGGGTGGGTTTGGAAAGACCCAGTACTTC